The 8 T cell receptor beta chains given below trace back to one sample, sequenced in a study of cytomegalovirus exposure and HLA in healthy donors (dated by TCRdb to 2016 to 2017). The library was made by the immunoSEQ multiplex PCR assay. A mixture of 60 forward primers for TCR Vbeta segments and 13 reverse primers for TCR Jbeta segments was used in the multiplex PCR. Imported from immuneACCESS, the table was reduced by TCRdb to in-frame sequences with V and J called. These copies leave out some clones; in studies compared against another copy, an unresolved V gene accounts for under half, and the cause of the remainder is not known. The sample has around 150,000 clones on record, over 75% of them singletons. The ten largest clones capture roughly 4.2% of the sample. Source material: PBMCs. Receptors were obtained from a man in his forties or fifties in good health and CMV-seronegative.

This clone showed up just once. V usage is TRBV2 and J usage is TRBJ2-5; 7 nucleotides agree with TRBD1. Germline V gene data show CDR1 as SNHLY and CDR2 as FYNNEI. The ends lost 4 bases at V and 4 bases at J; junction bases unmatched: 0. The CDR3 extends over 12 amino acids. The CDR3 loop is CASSGQGETQYF. In nucleotides, the CDR3 is TGTGCCAGCAGTGGACAGGGAGAGACCCAGTACTTC.

This rearrangement joins TRBV27 to TRBJ2-7, with D maybe TRBD2 (7 bases). Trimming shortened V by 5 bases and J by 4 bases, and 18 bases separated the two germline ends. The germline gives CDR1 MNHEY, CDR2 SMNVEV (reference sequence). The CDR3 extends over 15 amino acids. Here the CDR3 DNA reads TGTGCCAGCAGTCTGTATGGGGGGGCAAGGTACGAGCAGTACTTC. Residues: CASSLYGGARYEQYF.

The rearrangement links TRBV2 to TRBJ2-3, with TRBD2 as a possible D gene (6 bases). Germline CDR1 reads SNHLY; CDR2 reads FYNNEI. The CDR3 contains 18 residues. Deletions cut 8 bases from V and 7 bases from J, with 31 bases between. The CDR3 bases are TGTGCCAGCCACTTGGGACTCGGCTTTCGGGGCGGGCGACATACGCAGTATTTT. Translation: CASHLGLGFRGGRHTQYF.

This clone was found once. The chain recombines TRBV30 with TRBJ1-3; 8 bases line up with TRBD1. With V trimmed by 4 bases and J by 8 bases, 10 bases remained unmatched. Germline CDR1 GTSNPN, CDR2 SVGIG (reference sequence). CDR3 length: 14 amino acids. This chain's CDR3 is CAWKAESRGHTIYF. In DNA form, the CDR3 reads TGTGCCTGGAAGGCCGAGAGCAGGGGGCACACCATATATTTT.

The rearrangement links TRBV18 to TRBJ2-5; D not resolved. The germline V and J ends were trimmed by 3 bases and 5 bases, with 10 bases remaining between them. The CDR3 contains 13 residues. Germline CDR1 KGHSH, CDR2 LQKENI. The CDR3 nucleotides read TGTGCCAGCTCACCGTTACAGTCGGAGACCCAGTACTTC. It translates to CASSPLQSETQYF.

The J gene is TRBJ1-1, the V gene TRBV5-8; unclear D gene. This CDR3 contains 15 residues. Germline CDR1 SGHTS, CDR2 YDEGEE. V was clipped by 4 bases and J by 0 bases, with 13 bases between them. Written as DNA, the CDR3 is TGTGCCAGCAGCCCGGACTATAAACTGAACACTGAAGCTTTCTTT. Residues: CASSPDYKLNTEAFF.

The chain carries TRBV18 and TRBJ1-6; D perhaps matches TRBD1 (5 bases). Germline V gives CDR1 KGHSH, CDR2 LQKENI. The CDR3 runs 15 residues. V lost 3 bases, J lost 9 bases, and 15 bases lay in between. The CDR3 bases are TGTGCCAGCTCACCGGACACCCACTGGGTTTCACCCCTCCACTTT. It codes for CASSPDTHWVSPLHF.

The chain combines TRBV2 with TRBJ1-3, with no clear D. The V end lost 2 bases, the J end lost 4 bases, and 3 bases lay between the germline ends. Germline V gene sequence: CDR1 SNHLY, CDR2 FYNNEI. There are 12 residues in the CDR3. This CDR3 reads CASSEQGNTIYF. CDR3 nucleotide sequence: TGTGCCAGCAGTGAACAAGGAAACACCATATATTTT. The complete variable domain, with remaining parts taken from reference TRBV2 and TRBJ1-3, reads EPEVTQTPSHQVTQMGQEVILRCVPISNHLYFYWYRQILGQKVEFLVSFYNNEISEKSEIFDDQFSVERPDGSNFTLKIRSTKLEDSAMYFCASSEQGNTIYFGEGSWLTVV.